The clone carrying this T cell receptor beta chain was picked up a small number of times. The antigen is undetermined. Other nucleotide sequences from this sample produce the same CDR3. Every bit of the isolated RNA underwent reverse transcription, so sequencing read expressed TCRB transcripts. Only in-frame clones appear in the TCRdb table, and some are missing; sequencing was by immunoSEQ multiplex PCR. The sample records 850,000 to 900,000 clones, roughly a sixth being singletons. This specimen comes from a study of beta chain features in type 1 diabetes. Study results and limitations: For patients, the naive, central memory and Treg TCRB repertoires appeared more alike than for healthy donors. Any HLA type influence on TCRB rearrangement was left unresolved here. More deletions and fewer insertions at VDJ junctions were seen in type 1 diabetes patients.

This CDR3 contains 14 residues. Per the germline V gene, CDR1 is SEHNR and CDR2 is FQNEAQ (reference sequence). V was clipped by 1 base and J by 0 bases; unmatched bases: 0. V is TRBV7-9 and J is TRBJ2-7; 7 nucleotides match TRBD1. The sequence derives from a woman younger than 30 in good health. The sequencing input was naive CD4+ T cells from blood. The CDR3 loop reads CASSLGTGSYEQYF. CDR3 nucleotide sequence: TGTGCCAGCAGCTTAGGGACAGGCTCCTACGAGCAGTACTTC.